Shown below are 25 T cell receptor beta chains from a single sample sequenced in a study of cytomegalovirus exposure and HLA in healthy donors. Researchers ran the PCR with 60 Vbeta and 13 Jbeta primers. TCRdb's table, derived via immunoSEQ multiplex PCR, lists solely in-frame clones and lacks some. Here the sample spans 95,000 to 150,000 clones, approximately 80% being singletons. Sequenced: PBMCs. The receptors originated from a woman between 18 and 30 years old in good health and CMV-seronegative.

The CDR3 DNA is TGTGCCAGCAGTGCCTACTACGAGCAGTACTTC. This codes for CASSAYYEQYF. This rearrangement joins TRBV6-1 to TRBJ2-7; D is unclear. Germline CDR1 reads MNHNS; CDR2 reads SASEGT. The germline V and J ends were trimmed by 4 bases and 3 bases, with 4 bases remaining between them. There are 11 residues in the CDR3.

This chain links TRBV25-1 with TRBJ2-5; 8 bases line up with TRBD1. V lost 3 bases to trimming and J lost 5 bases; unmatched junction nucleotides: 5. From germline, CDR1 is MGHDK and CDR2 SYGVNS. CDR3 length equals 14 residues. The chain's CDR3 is CASSDQGARETQYF. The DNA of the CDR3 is TGTGCCAGCAGTGATCAGGGGGCCAGGGAGACCCAGTACTTC.

CDR3 bases: TGTGCCAGCAGTCCCTTGGGCCCAAAATGGCCTGAAGCTTTCTTT. Translation: CASSPLGPKWPEAFF. The chain uses TRBV28 and TRBJ1-1; D gene unclear. Germline values: CDR1 MDHEN, CDR2 SYDVKM. CDR3 length equals 15 residues. With 5 bases removed from V and 6 bases from J, the gap between germline ends came to 19 bases.

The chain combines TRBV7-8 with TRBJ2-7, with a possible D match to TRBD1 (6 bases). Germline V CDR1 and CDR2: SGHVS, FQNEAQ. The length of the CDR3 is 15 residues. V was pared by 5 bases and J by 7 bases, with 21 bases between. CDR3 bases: TGTGCCAGCAGCCTCCGGACTGGGGGCGAGTGGGAGCAGTACTTC. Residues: CASSLRTGGEWEQYF.

Written as DNA, the CDR3 is TGTGCCAGCAGCTTGCGGGGGGTGGTGGCTGAAGCTTTCTTT. The encoded protein is CASSLRGVVAEAFF. This rearrangement joins TRBV5-4 to TRBJ1-1; D might be TRBD1 (5 bases). In germline, CDR1 is SGHNT, CDR2 YYREEE (reference sequence). V gave up 1 base and J gave up 6 bases, with 13 bases separating them. CDR3 length: 14 amino acids.

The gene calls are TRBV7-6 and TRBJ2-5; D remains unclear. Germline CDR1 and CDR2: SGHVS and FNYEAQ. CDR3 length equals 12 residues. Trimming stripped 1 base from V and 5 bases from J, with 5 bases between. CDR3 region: CASSLGEETQYF. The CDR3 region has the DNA TGTGCCAGCAGCTTAGGAGAGGAGACCCAGTACTTC.

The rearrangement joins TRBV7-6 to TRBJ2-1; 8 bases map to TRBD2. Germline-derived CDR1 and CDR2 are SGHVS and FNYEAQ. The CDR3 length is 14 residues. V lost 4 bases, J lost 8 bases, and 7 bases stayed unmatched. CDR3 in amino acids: CASSSRLALDEQFF. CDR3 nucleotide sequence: TGTGCCAGCAGCTCCCGACTAGCGCTCGATGAGCAGTTCTTC.

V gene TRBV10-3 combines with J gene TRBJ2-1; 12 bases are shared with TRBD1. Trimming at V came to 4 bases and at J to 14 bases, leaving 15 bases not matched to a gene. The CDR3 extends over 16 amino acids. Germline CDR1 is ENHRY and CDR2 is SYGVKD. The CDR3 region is CAISGLPGQGARVEFF. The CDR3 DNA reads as TGTGCCATCAGTGGCCTACCGGGACAGGGGGCGCGAGTGGAGTTCTTC.

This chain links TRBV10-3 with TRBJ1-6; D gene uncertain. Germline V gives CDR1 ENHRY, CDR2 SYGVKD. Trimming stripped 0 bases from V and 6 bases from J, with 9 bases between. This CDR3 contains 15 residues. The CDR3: CAISESSGSNSPLHF. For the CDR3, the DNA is TGTGCCATCAGTGAGTCGTCGGGGAGTAATTCACCCCTCCACTTT.

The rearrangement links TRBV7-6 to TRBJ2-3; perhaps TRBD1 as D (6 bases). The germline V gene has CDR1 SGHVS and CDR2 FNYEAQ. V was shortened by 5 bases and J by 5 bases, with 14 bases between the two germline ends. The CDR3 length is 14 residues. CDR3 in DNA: TGTGCCAGCAGCCGTCGAGAGGGGGAAGATACGCAGTATTTT. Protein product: CASSRREGEDTQYF. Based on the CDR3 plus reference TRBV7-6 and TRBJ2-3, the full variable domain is GAGVSQSPRYKVTKRGQDVALRCDPISGHVSLYWYRQALGQGPEFLTYFNYEAQQDKSGLPNDRFSAERPEGSISTLTIQRTEQRDSAMYRCASSRREGEDTQYFGPGTRLTVL.

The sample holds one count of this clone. CDR3 nucleotide sequence: TGTGCCAGCAGCGCCCACCAGACACGACCTTCCGGCGGCTACACCTTC. This codes for CASSAHQTRPSGGYTF. The chain recombines TRBV9 with TRBJ1-2; D is ambiguous. Trimming took off 3 bases at V and 8 bases at J, with 23 bases between the two ends. Germline-derived CDR1 and CDR2 are SGDLS and YYNGEE. The CDR3 is made up of 16 amino acids.

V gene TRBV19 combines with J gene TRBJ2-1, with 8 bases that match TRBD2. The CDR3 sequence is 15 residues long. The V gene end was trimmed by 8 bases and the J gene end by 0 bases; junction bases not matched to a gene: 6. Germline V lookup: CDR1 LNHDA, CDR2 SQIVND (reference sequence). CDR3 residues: CASSYSGISYNEQFF. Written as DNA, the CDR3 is TGTGCCAGTTCGTATAGCGGGATCTCCTACAATGAGCAGTTCTTC.

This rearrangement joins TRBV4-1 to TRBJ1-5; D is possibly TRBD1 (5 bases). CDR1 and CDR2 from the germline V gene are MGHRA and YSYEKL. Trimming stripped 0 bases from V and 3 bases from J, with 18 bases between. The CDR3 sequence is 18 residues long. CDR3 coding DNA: TGCGCCAGCAGCCAAGATGCTTCGGGGGTAGGGGCCAATCAGCCCCAGCATTTT. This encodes CASSQDASGVGANQPQHF.

The CDR3 nucleotides are TGCGCCAGCAGCCCGGATGGGACAGGGGGGCTTACGCAGTATTTT. This translates into CASSPDGTGGLTQYF. The gene calls are TRBV5-1 and TRBJ2-3, with 11 bases lining up with TRBD1. CDR1 SGHRS and CDR2 YFSETQ come from the germline V gene. The trim removed 4 bases at V and 8 bases at J, leaving 9 bases unmatched. This CDR3 is 15 amino acids long.

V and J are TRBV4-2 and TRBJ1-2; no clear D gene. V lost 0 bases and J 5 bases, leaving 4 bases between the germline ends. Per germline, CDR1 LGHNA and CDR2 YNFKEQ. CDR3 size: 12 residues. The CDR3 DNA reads TGTGCCAGCAGCCAAGATCTTTATGGCTACACCTTC. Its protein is CASSQDLYGYTF.

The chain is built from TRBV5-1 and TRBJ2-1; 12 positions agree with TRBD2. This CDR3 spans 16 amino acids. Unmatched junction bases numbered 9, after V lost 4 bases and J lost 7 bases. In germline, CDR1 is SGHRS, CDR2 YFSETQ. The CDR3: CASSTGLAGSLNEQFF. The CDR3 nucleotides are TGCGCCAGCAGCACAGGACTAGCGGGATCCTTGAATGAGCAGTTCTTC.

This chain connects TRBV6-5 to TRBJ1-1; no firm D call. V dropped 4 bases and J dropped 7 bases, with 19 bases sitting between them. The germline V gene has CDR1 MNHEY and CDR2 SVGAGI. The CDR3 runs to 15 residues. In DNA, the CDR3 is TGTGCCAGCAGTTTCGGGAGGAGTACGATTCGTGAAGCTTTCTTT. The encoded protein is CASSFGRSTIREAFF.

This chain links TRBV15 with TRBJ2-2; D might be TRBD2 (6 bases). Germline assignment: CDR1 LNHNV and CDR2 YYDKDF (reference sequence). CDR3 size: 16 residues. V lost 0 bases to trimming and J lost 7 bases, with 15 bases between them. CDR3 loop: CATSRDRRGRIGELFF. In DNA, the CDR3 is TGTGCCACCAGCAGAGATCGGCGGGGACGGATCGGGGAGCTGTTTTTT. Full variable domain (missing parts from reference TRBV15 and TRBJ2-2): DAMVIQNPRYQVTQFGKPVTLSCSQTLNHNVMYWYQQKSSQAPKLLFHYYDKDFNNEADTPDNFQSRRPNTSFCFLDIRSPGLGDTAMYLCATSRDRRGRIGELFFGEGSRLTVL.

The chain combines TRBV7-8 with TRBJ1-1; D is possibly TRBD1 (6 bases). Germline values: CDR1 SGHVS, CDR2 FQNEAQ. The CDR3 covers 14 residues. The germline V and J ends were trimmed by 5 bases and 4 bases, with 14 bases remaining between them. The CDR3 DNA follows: TGTGCCAGCAGCCCAGGAGCCAGGGGCACTGAAGCTTTCTTT. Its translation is CASSPGARGTEAFF.

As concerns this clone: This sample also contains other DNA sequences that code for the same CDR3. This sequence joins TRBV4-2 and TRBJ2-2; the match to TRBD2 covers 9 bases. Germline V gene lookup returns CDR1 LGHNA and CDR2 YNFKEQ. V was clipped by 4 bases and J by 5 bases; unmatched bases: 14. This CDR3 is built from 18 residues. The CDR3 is CASSLQVAREGSTGELFF. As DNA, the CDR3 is TGTGCCAGCAGCCTCCAGGTGGCGCGGGAGGGAAGTACCGGGGAGCTGTTTTTT.

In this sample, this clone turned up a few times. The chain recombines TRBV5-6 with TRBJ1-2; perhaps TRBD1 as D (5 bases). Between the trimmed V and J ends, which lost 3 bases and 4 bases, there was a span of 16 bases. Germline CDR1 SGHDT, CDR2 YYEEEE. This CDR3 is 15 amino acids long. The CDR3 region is CASSSDRSTSYGYTF. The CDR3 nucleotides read TGTGCCAGCAGCTCCGACAGATCGACCTCCTATGGCTACACCTTC.

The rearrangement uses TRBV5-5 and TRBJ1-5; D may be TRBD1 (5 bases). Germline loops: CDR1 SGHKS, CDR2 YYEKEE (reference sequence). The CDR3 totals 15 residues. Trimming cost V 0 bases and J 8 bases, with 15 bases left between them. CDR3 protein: CASSLDRQQGEPQHF. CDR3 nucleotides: TGTGCCAGCAGCTTGGACAGGCAACAAGGGGAGCCCCAGCATTTT. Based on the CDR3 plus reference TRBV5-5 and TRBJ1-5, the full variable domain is DAGVTQSPTHLIKTRGQQVTLRCSPISGHKSVSWYQQVLGQGPQFIFQYYEKEERGRGNFPDRFSARQFPNYSSELNVNALLLGDSALYLCASSLDRQQGEPQHFGDGTRLSIL.

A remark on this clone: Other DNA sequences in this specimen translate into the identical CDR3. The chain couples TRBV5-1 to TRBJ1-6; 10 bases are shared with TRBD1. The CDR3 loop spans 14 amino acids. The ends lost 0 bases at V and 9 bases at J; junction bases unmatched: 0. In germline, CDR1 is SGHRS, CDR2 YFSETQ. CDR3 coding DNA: TGCGCCAGCAGCTTGGGGACAGGGGGTTCACCCCTCCACTTT. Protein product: CASSLGTGGSPLHF. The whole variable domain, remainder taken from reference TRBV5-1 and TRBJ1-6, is KAGVTQTPRYLIKTRGQQVTLSCSPISGHRSVSWYQQTPGQGLQFLFEYFSETQRNKGNFPGRFSGRQFSNSRSEMNVSTLELGDSALYLCASSLGTGGSPLHFGNGTRLTVT.

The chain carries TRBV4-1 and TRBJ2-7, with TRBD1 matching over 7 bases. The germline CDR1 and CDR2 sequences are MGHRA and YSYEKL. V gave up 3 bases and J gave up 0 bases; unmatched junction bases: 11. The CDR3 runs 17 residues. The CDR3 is CASSQSSGTALSYEQYF. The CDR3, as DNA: TGCGCCAGCAGCCAGTCCTCCGGGACAGCCCTCTCCTACGAGCAGTACTTC.

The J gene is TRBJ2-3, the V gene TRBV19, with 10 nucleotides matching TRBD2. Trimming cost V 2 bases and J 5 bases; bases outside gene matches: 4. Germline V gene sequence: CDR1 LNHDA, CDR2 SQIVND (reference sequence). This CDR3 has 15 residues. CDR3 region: CASSIRVAGGDTQYF. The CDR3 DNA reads TGTGCCAGTAGTATAAGGGTAGCGGGAGGAGATACGCAGTATTTT.